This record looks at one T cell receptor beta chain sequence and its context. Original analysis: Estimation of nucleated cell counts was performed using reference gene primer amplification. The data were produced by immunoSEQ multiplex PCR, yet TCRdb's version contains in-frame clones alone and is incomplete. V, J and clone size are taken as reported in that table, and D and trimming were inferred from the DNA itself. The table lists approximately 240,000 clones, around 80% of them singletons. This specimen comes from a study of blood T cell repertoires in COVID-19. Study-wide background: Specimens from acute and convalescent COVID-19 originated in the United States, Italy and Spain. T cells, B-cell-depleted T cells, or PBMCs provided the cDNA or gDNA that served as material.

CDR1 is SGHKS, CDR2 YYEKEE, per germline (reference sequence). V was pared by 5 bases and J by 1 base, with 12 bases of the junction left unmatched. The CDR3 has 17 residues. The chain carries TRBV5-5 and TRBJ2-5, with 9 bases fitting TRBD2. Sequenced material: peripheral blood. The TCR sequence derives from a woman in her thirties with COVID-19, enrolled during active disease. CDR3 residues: CASSPAGSGGLQETQYF. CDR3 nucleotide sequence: TGTGCCAGCAGTCCGGCTGGTAGCGGGGGCCTCCAAGAGACCCAGTACTTC.